Listed here is a single TCR beta chain. Its target is not known. TCRdb independently ran MiXCR on the reads; one entry per CDR3 protein. The sample contains approximately 990,000 distinct CDR3 sequences, around a third of which appear only once. Germline CDR1 and CDR2: LNHDA and SQIVND (reference sequence). Trimming cost V 7 bases and J 8 bases, with 19 bases left between them. The CDR3 length is 14 residues. This entry belongs to a study of T cell repertoires in cytomegalovirus infection. The overall study: Used in the study were CMV epitopes, some recently identified and HLA-C-restricted, others well-studied and HLA-B-restricted. Based on public TCR beta signatures, there were indications of CMV infection and of a matching HLA type.

Regarding the study as a whole: CMV-specific HLA-C-restricted TCR beta clonotypes dominated the ex vivo response.

This rearrangement joins TRBV19 to TRBJ2-3; D tentatively fits TRBD1 or TRBD2 (6 bases each). This TCR derives from a human donor in good health (CMV status not recorded). Some clones in this sample may be carry-over from other donors' samples. The sample here was cultured CD8+ T cells from PBMCs, taken from culture after CMV antigen stimulation. In DNA form, the CDR3 reads TGTGCCAGTACCGCCGGGACTCCCAGGGGTACGCAGTATTTT. Translation gives CASTAGTPRGTQYF.